This is a list of T cell receptor beta chains from one sample in a study of vaccination effects on CD4 cells after COVID-19. These receptors have no known antigen. The assay was immunoSEQ multiplex PCR, and TCRdb's table has in-frame clones only and misses some. The table lists approximately 26,000 clones, around 63% of them singletons. The material was CD4+ T cells from PBMCs cultured with SARS-CoV-2 spike peptides, obtained after COVID-19 vaccination. The origin of the receptors is a human donor who received a COVID-19 vaccine. CDR3s include the opening cysteine and the closing phenylalanine or tryptophan.

CAWSGGGYTF 10 TRBJ1-2 TRBV30
CASSPGRSNSYEQYF 15 TRBJ2-7 TRBV18
CASSEQWNTGELFF 14 TRBJ2-2 TRBV6-1
CASSSGGVLDTEAFF 15 TRBJ1-1 TRBV11-2
CSVEIARDPSTDTQYF 16 TRBJ2-3 TRBV29-1
CASRDRTGLEKLFF 14 TRBJ1-4 TRBV2
CASTLTGTYGYTF 13 TRBJ1-2 TRBV12-3/TRBV12-4
CASSELAGAYNEQFF 15 TRBJ2-1 TRBV6-1
CASSLASSRLNTEAFF 16 TRBJ1-1 TRBV5-1
CASSDQVRGNTIYF 14 TRBJ1-3 TRBV10-1
CASSTLAGQETQYF 14 TRBJ2-5 TRBV19
CASSLEYSRGRSFF 14 TRBJ1-1 TRBV7-2
CSVAQGHLTEAFF 13 TRBJ1-1 TRBV29-1
CASSLGWGPGANVLTF 16 TRBJ2-6 TRBV5-1
CATSKESSGANVLTF 15 TRBJ2-6 TRBV15
CASSFGSYGYTF 12 TRBJ1-2 TRBV12-3/TRBV12-4
CAISVGGARVETQYF 15 TRBJ2-5 TRBV10-3
CATSRDAGEDTQYF 14 TRBJ2-3 TRBV15
CASSFSTSGPYEQYF 15 TRBJ2-7 TRBV7-9
CSGLEDSDTQYF 12 TRBJ2-3 TRBV29-1
CASSLALAGRDEQFF 15 TRBJ2-1 TRBV5-1
CASSDAVRAFF 11 TRBJ1-1 TRBV25-1
CASSGPSNAEAFF 13 TRBJ1-1 TRBV5-1
CATSVSSSTDTQYF 14 TRBJ2-3 TRBV24-1
CASSEMGAGGGELFF 15 TRBJ2-2 TRBV10-1
CATTKRVTEAFF 12 TRBJ1-1 TRBV5-1
CASSYGGTGGGYEQYF 16 TRBJ2-7 TRBV6-5
CASRVWGRNEQYF 13 TRBJ2-7 TRBV5-5
CASSFGGTSQETQYF 15 TRBJ2-5 TRBV5-8
CASTVGGLETQYF 13 TRBJ2-5 TRBV6-5
CASSGADRNQPQHF 14 TRBJ1-5 TRBV2
CASSSPAGSYNSPLHF 16 TRBJ1-6 TRBV19
CASRQLGRTGANVLTF 16 TRBJ2-6 TRBV5-1
CASSYLGFGGNTIYF 15 TRBJ1-3 TRBV6-5
CASTFADRGTGELFF 15 TRBJ2-2 TRBV19
CASRRQGAFTGELFF 15 TRBJ2-2 TRBV27
CASSSWDGGDEQFF 14 TRBJ2-1 TRBV5-4
CASSLDVTGWEKLFF 15 TRBJ1-4 TRBV7-9
CASREPGQLNEKLFF 15 TRBJ1-4 TRBV5-8
CSALSLLAAFF 11 TRBJ1-1 TRBV20-1
CASSNTGQGDHEQYF 15 TRBJ2-7 TRBV11-3
CASSPGVAGAYEQYF 15 TRBJ2-7 TRBV18